Listed below are T cell receptor beta chains from one sample, sequenced in a study of blood T cell repertoires in COVID-19. TCRdb's table, derived via immunoSEQ multiplex PCR, lists solely in-frame clones and lacks some. The sample includes under 500,000 clones, approximately 90% seen only once; the top ten take 4% to 5.5%. Sequencing was done on a sample of peripheral blood. These receptors were obtained from a young woman with acute or convalescent COVID-19. The CDR3 runs from the conserved cysteine through the conserved F or W. D genes are given only for firm matches. Clone size, where shown, is once, few, many, or a class for clones that have expanded.

d_gene | j_gene | abundance | v_gene | CDR3nt | CDR3aa
. | TRBJ2-7 | . | TRBV7-9 | TGTGCCAGCAGCTTTGAGACTAGTCCCCTCTACGAGCAGTACTTC | CASSFETSPLYEQYF
. | TRBJ2-2 | once | TRBV5-4 | TGTGCCAGCAGCTTGGAAGCCAGGGGGAACACCGGGGAGCTGTTTTTT | CASSLEARGNTGELFF
. | TRBJ1-3 | . | TRBV7-2 | TGTGCCAGCAGCTCCGGGAGACAGGGAAACACCATATATTTT | CASSSGRQGNTIYF
TRBD1 | TRBJ1-5 | . | TRBV27 | TGTGCCAGCCGGGACAGGAACAATCAGCCCCAGCATTTT | CASRDRNNQPQHF
TRBD1 | TRBJ2-7 | . | TRBV5-1 | TGCGCCAGCAGCTGGGACAGGAGCTACGAGCAGTACTTC | CASSWDRSYEQYF
TRBD2 | TRBJ2-1 | few | TRBV6-6 | TGTGCCAGCAGTTACTCTAGCGGGGGGTACAATGAGCAGTTCTTC | CASSYSSGGYNEQFF
TRBD1 | TRBJ1-2 | once | TRBV27 | TGTGCCAGCAGTTTACAGGGGGGTAACTATGGCTACACCTTC | CASSLQGGNYGYTF
. | TRBJ1-4 | once | TRBV29-1 | TGCAGCGTTGCGGCGGGGGATGAAAAACTGTTTTTT | CSVAAGDEKLFF
TRBD1 | TRBJ2-1 | . | TRBV18 | TGTGCCAGCTCATCGTTCAAAAGGGGGCTCTATAGCTCCTACAATGAGCAGTTCTTC | CASSSFKRGLYSSYNEQFF
. | TRBJ2-2 | . | TRBV28 | TGTGCCAGCAGCCTCAACACCGGGGAGCTGTTTTTT | CASSLNTGELFF
TRBD1 | TRBJ2-7 | . | TRBV7-9 | TGTGCCAGCAGCATACAAAGCTACCGGGACAGGGGCTACGAGCAGTACTTC | CASSIQSYRDRGYEQYF
. | TRBJ1-2 | . | TRBV19 | TGTGCCAGTAGTCAGAATAATTTTTTCTATGGCTACACCTTC | CASSQNNFFYGYTF
TRBD1 | TRBJ1-1 | . | TRBV30 | TGTGCCTGGAGTGACAGGGGGCTGGGGAACACTGAAGCTTTCTTT | CAWSDRGLGNTEAFF
TRBD1 | TRBJ2-7 | . | TRBV12-3/TRBV12-4 | TGTGCCAGCAGTAGGACAGGGGGGCGCGAGCAGTACTTC | CASSRTGGREQYF
TRBD2 | TRBJ2-2 | . | TRBV20-1 | TGCAGTGCTAGTGCAGCGGGGGGGCTCACCGGGGAGCTGTTTTTT | CSASAAGGLTGELFF